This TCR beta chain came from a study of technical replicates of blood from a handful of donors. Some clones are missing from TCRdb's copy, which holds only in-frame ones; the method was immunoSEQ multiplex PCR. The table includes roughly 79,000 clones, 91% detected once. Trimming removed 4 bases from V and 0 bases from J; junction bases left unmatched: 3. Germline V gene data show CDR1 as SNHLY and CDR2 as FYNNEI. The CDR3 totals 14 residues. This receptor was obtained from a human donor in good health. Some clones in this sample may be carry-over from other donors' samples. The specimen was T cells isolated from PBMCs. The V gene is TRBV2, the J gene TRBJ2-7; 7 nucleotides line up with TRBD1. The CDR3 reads CASSAYRGSYEQYF. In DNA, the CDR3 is TGTGCCAGCAGTGCCTACAGGGGCTCCTACGAGCAGTACTTC.